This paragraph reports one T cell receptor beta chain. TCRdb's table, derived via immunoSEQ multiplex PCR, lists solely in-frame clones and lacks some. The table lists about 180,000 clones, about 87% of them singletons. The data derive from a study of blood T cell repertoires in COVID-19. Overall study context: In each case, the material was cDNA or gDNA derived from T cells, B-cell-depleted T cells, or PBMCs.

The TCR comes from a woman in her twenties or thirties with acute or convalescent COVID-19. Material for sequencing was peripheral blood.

The CDR3 spells CAGTLRGEKLFF. The DNA of the CDR3 is TGTGCCGGCACCCTACGCGGTGAAAAACTGTTTTTT. The chain links TRBV30 to TRBJ1-4; no clear D gene. Trimming pared 8 bases from V and 7 bases from J, leaving 14 bases between. This CDR3 contains 12 residues. Looked up from germline, CDR1 is GTSNPN and CDR2 is SVGIG (reference sequence).